Listed below are T cell receptor beta chains from one sample, sequenced in a study of Ad26.COV2.S vaccination and SARS-CoV-2 variants. The data were produced by immunoSEQ multiplex PCR, yet TCRdb's version contains in-frame clones alone and is incomplete. The table records over 400,000 clones, around 91% of them present only once. This specimen consisted of peripheral blood, obtained in a trial of Ad26.COV2.S vaccine versus placebo. All receptors derive from a person aged 18 to 65 who received the Ad26.COV2.S COVID-19 vaccine or a placebo. Each CDR3 is given with its conserved first and last residue. D genes are given only for firm matches. Clone sizes are given selectively: once, few, many, or a class where the clone is expanded.

V	size	D	J	DNA	CDR3
TRBV7-2	.	.	TRBJ2-7	TGTGCCAGCAGCTTAGTTACCACCGAGCAGTACTTC	CASSLVTTEQYF
TRBV28	.	.	TRBJ1-1	TGTGCCAGCAGTTCGGGTAGGGACACTGAAGCTTTCTTT	CASSSGRDTEAFF
TRBV29-1	.	.	TRBJ2-1	TGCAGCGTTGGAGGGATTGAGCAGTTCTTC	CSVGGIEQFF
TRBV7-2	once	.	TRBJ1-4	TGTGCCAGCAGCACCCCCGATTCAACTAATGAAAAACTGTTTTTT	CASSTPDSTNEKLFF
TRBV12-3/TRBV12-4	.	.	TRBJ1-5	TGTGCCAGCAGCAAAACCCCGTATCAGCCCCAGCATTTT	CASSKTPYQPQHF
TRBV28	.	.	TRBJ2-1	TGTGCCAGCACCACCCCCCGAGGTTCCTACAATGAGCAGTTCTTC	CASTTPRGSYNEQFF
TRBV5-5	.	.	TRBJ2-7	TGTGCCAGCAGCTTAACCGGAGGCCGCGAGCAGTACTTC	CASSLTGGREQYF
TRBV13	.	TRBD1	TRBJ1-4	TGTGCCAGCAGCAAAACAGGGGGAACTGAAAAACTGTTTTTT	CASSKTGGTEKLFF
TRBV5-1	.	.	TRBJ2-5	TGCGCCAGCAGCTTGGGGACCGGGACCCAGTACTTC	CASSLGTGTQYF
TRBV27	.	.	TRBJ2-1	TGTGCCAGCAGTTTAGATGGTAGCCGCCCTCTGTCTGAGTTCTTC	CASSLDGSRPLSEFF
TRBV25-1	.	.	TRBJ2-5	TGTGCCAGCAGTGACCCCACTCCCGGAGGGGAGACCCAGTACTTC	CASSDPTPGGETQYF
TRBV28	.	.	TRBJ2-3	TGTGCCAGCAGTTCCGCCCCGTCCGGGGGCTCGACAGATACGCAGTATTTT	CASSSAPSGGSTDTQYF
TRBV3-1/TRBV3-2	.	TRBD1	TRBJ1-6	TGTGCCAGCAGCCAGGGGACAGCAAGTTCACCCCTCCACTTT	CASSQGTASSPLHF
TRBV14	few	.	TRBJ2-2	TGTGCCAGCAGCCAAGAGGGGGCGGGAAGGGCGTCGAGCACCGGGGAGCTGTTTTTT	CASSQEGAGRASSTGELFF
TRBV7-6	.	.	TRBJ2-5	TGTGCCAGCAGCTTAGCTGAGGGCCTTAGGGGGGAGACCCAGTACTTC	CASSLAEGLRGETQYF
TRBV5-5	.	TRBD2	TRBJ2-1	TGTGCCAGCAGCTCACCCGGGACTACCAACAATGAGCAGTTCTTC	CASSSPGTTNNEQFF
TRBV6-4	once	TRBD2	TRBJ2-3	TGTGCCAGCAGTTGGAGCGGGAGTGGTGCAGATACGCAGTATTTT	CASSWSGSGADTQYF
TRBV14	.	.	TRBJ2-1	TGTGCCAGCAGCCAACTAGCCGTCGATGAGCAGTTCTTC	CASSQLAVDEQFF
TRBV5-5	once	.	TRBJ1-5	TGTGCCAGCAGCTTGGGTCGGCTATATCAGCCCCAGCATTTT	CASSLGRLYQPQHF
TRBV15	.	.	TRBJ1-1	TGTGCCACCAGCAGAGCTCCTCAGGGACCAACTGAAGCTTTCTTT	CATSRAPQGPTEAFF
TRBV5-1	.	.	TRBJ2-1	TGCGCCAGCAGCCCCGCGATCGTTAGCACCTCCTACAATGAGCAGTTCTTC	CASSPAIVSTSYNEQFF
TRBV3-1/TRBV3-2	.	TRBD2	TRBJ2-1	TGTGCCAGCAGCCAAGATTTGTCTAGCGGGAGAGTCCATGAGCAGTTCTTC	CASSQDLSSGRVHEQFF
TRBV18	once	.	TRBJ1-5	TGTGCCAGCTCACCAGGGGGCCCTGCCCTCAATCAGCCCCAGCATTTT	CASSPGGPALNQPQHF
TRBV7-8	.	.	TRBJ2-7	TGCGCCAGCAGCTTAGGACAGCTCTACGAGCAGTACTTC	CASSLGQLYEQYF
TRBV9	.	.	TRBJ2-7	TGTGCCAGCAGCCCCTCGGTCAGGAGTACCTACGAGCAGTACTTC	CASSPSVRSTYEQYF
TRBV19	.	TRBD2	TRBJ2-3	TGTGCCAGTAGTACTCCCAGCGGGAGGGCCCTCCCAGATACGCAGTATTTT	CASSTPSGRALPDTQYF
TRBV3-1/TRBV3-2	once	TRBD2	TRBJ2-1	TGTGCCAGCAGCCAAGATAGTACAGCGGGAGGATTCGGGGAGCAGTTCTTC	CASSQDSTAGGFGEQFF
TRBV9	.	TRBD2	TRBJ2-7	TGTGCCAGCAGCGTTCAAGCGGGAGAAGCCTACGAGCAGTACTTC	CASSVQAGEAYEQYF
TRBV28	.	.	TRBJ2-1	TGTGCCAGCAGCTCAGGGGGAGGGGAGCAGTTCTTC	CASSSGGGEQFF
TRBV19	.	.	TRBJ2-5	TGTGCCAGTAGTAAGAGTAGAACCCAAGAGACCCAGTACTTC	CASSKSRTQETQYF
TRBV24-1	.	.	TRBJ1-2	TGTGCCACCAGTGACGCTACGTATGGCTACACCTTC	CATSDATYGYTF
TRBV7-2	.	TRBD2	TRBJ2-1	TGTGCCAGCAGCCCCCTGGGACTAACGGTCAATGAGCAGTTCTTC	CASSPLGLTVNEQFF
TRBV28	.	.	TRBJ2-3	TGTGCCAGCAGTTTGGGACCAAGCACAGATACGCAGTATTTT	CASSLGPSTDTQYF
TRBV29-1	.	TRBD2	TRBJ2-3	TGCAGCGGGGGTGCGGCGGGAGCTCCTATAGGGACAGATACGCAGTATTTT	CSGGAAGAPIGTDTQYF
TRBV28	.	.	TRBJ2-7	TGTGCCAGCAGTAAGGCGGGACGGGGGATCTCCGAGCAGTACTTC	CASSKAGRGISEQYF
TRBV28	few	TRBD2	TRBJ2-7	TGTGCCAGCACCCGTCTCCGGACAATCTCCGGGACTAGCGGTTCCTACGAGCAGTACTTC	CASTRLRTISGTSGSYEQYF
TRBV4-2	.	.	TRBJ1-3	TGTGCCAGCAGCCAAGATCACTCTGGAAACACCATATATTTT	CASSQDHSGNTIYF
TRBV11-2	.	TRBD1	TRBJ2-7	TGTGCCACGCGAGATCCGGGACAGGCCTACGAGCAGTACTTC	CATRDPGQAYEQYF
TRBV19	few	.	TRBJ1-5	TGTGCCAGTAGTATAGGCGGAAATCAGCCCCAGCATTTT	CASSIGGNQPQHF
TRBV7-2	.	.	TRBJ2-2	TGTGCCAGCAGCCTACTTCGCCCCGGGGAGCTGTTTTTT	CASSLLRPGELFF
TRBV27	.	TRBD2	TRBJ2-7	TGTGCCAGCAGTTTACCGGGGGGTGGACTTTACGAGCAGTACTTC	CASSLPGGGLYEQYF
TRBV7-2	.	TRBD2	TRBJ2-7	TGTGCCAGCAGCTTAGTGGGAGGGAACTACGAGCAGTACTTC	CASSLVGGNYEQYF
TRBV10-3	.	.	TRBJ2-7	TGTGCCATCAGTGAGGTCGCGGAGTCCTACGAGCAGTACTTC	CAISEVAESYEQYF
TRBV7-2	.	TRBD1	TRBJ1-5	TGTGCCAGCAGCTTCGACAGGGGGGAACGTTGGCCCCAGCATTTT	CASSFDRGERWPQHF
TRBV28	.	.	TRBJ2-7	TGTGCCAGCGGCATTTACTCCTACGAGCAGTACTTC	CASGIYSYEQYF
TRBV7-9	.	TRBD1	TRBJ1-1	TGTGCCAGCAGCTTATTTTGGGGACAGGGCGGTACTGAAGCTTTCTTT	CASSLFWGQGGTEAFF
TRBV18	.	TRBD1	TRBJ2-7	TGTGCCAGCTCACCAGGACAGGCTAGGGGCGAGCAGTACTTC	CASSPGQARGEQYF
TRBV5-4	.	.	TRBJ2-5	TGTGCCAGCAGCTTGGGCGTGGGGCAAGAGACCCAGTACTTC	CASSLGVGQETQYF